Presented here are 15 T cell receptor beta chains from one specimen sequenced in a study of cytomegalovirus exposure and HLA in healthy donors. 60 Vbeta and 13 Jbeta primers were used in PCR. Generated by immunoSEQ multiplex PCR, the TCRdb table keeps only in-frame clones and is missing some. This table holds 170,000 or so clones, approximately 79% found once. The sequencing input was PBMCs. Receptor source: a woman aged 40-49 years in good health and CMV-seronegative.

This chain links TRBV5-4 with TRBJ1-1; 7 positions match TRBD1. J was trimmed by 1 base and V by 0 bases; bases with no gene match: 0. The germline CDR1 and CDR2 sequences are SGHNT and YYREEE (reference sequence). The CDR3 spans 14 residues. The CDR3 bases are TGTGCCAGCAGCTTGGCAGGGGGGAACACTGAAGCTTTCTTT. This translates into CASSLAGGNTEAFF.

The gene calls are TRBV7-2 and TRBJ1-2; D is possibly TRBD1 (5 bases). CDR3 size: 15 residues. V was pared by 2 bases and J by 3 bases, with 13 bases between. Germline V lookup: CDR1 SGHTA, CDR2 FQGNSA. CDR3: CASSLRGSRDYGYTF. CDR3 nucleotide sequence: TGTGCCAGCAGCTTAAGGGGTTCCCGCGACTATGGCTACACCTTC.

The CDR3 sequence is CASSQWPGQENYGYTF. In DNA form, the CDR3 reads TGCGCCAGCAGCCAGTGGCCGGGACAGGAGAACTATGGCTACACCTTC. The chain uses TRBV5-1 and TRBJ1-2, with 8 nucleotides matching TRBD1. This CDR3 region has 16 residues. The V gene end was trimmed by 4 bases and the J gene end by 2 bases; junction bases not matched to a gene: 10. CDR1 and CDR2 (germline): SGHRS, YFSETQ.

V is TRBV7-9 and J is TRBJ2-1, with 14 positions matching TRBD2. J was trimmed by 5 bases and V by 4 bases; bases with no gene match: 4. The CDR3 contains 16 residues. Germline V gene sequence: CDR1 SEHNR, CDR2 FQNEAQ (reference sequence). The CDR3 DNA follows: TGTGCCAGCAGCTGGGGACTAGCGGGAGTTCACAATGAGCAGTTCTTC. Protein product: CASSWGLAGVHNEQFF.

About this clone: One end of the junction varies from germline; a read error may be responsible. The CDR3, as DNA: TGTGCCAGCAGTTCCCGGGACAGGGGTCTCAATAAGCAGTTCTTC. This codes for CASSSRDRGLNKQFF. The rearrangement uses TRBV13 and TRBJ2-1; 10 nucleotides agree with TRBD1. Germline V gene lookup returns CDR1 PRHDT and CDR2 FYEKMQ (reference sequence). This CDR3 is 15 amino acids long.

This clone was seen once. One junction end disagrees with the germline gene, perhaps due to a read error. The genes are TRBV5-1 and TRBJ1-5, with 11 bases that match TRBD1. CDR1 SGHRS and CDR2 YFSETQ come from the germline V gene. The CDR3 runs to 15 residues. Here the CDR3 DNA reads TGCGCCAGCAGCTTGGGGACAGGGGGCAACCAGCCCCAGCATTTT. Amino acid sequence: CASSLGTGGNQPQHF.

This sequence joins TRBV29-1 and TRBJ2-7; the match to TRBD1 covers 8 bases. The germline V gene encodes CDR1 SQVTM and CDR2 ANQGSEA. The V segment lost 8 bases and the J segment 5 bases; nucleotides outside the gene matches: 5. CDR3 length: 11 amino acids. CDR3 DNA sequence: TGCAGCATAAGACAGGGGAACGAGCAGTACTTC. Translated, it gives CSIRQGNEQYF.

This rearrangement joins TRBV9 to TRBJ2-2; D is unclear. There are 13 residues in the CDR3. The germline V gene has CDR1 SGDLS and CDR2 YYNGEE. Trimming took off 5 bases at V and 1 base at J, with 6 bases between the two ends. The CDR3 sequence is CASRAGNTGELFF. The CDR3 DNA reads TGTGCCAGCAGAGCAGGGAACACCGGGGAGCTGTTTTTT.

V is TRBV6-1 and J is TRBJ2-1, with TRBD2 identical over 12 bases. The CDR3 spans 18 residues. Looked up from germline, CDR1 is MNHNS and CDR2 is SASEGT. Trimming cost V 0 bases and J 4 bases; bases outside gene matches: 7. The CDR3 sequence: CASSEAHVTSGGYNEQFF. The CDR3 DNA sequence: TGTGCCAGCAGTGAAGCGCATGTTACTAGCGGGGGGTACAATGAGCAGTTCTTC.

The gene calls are TRBV4-2 and TRBJ2-3; TRBD2 matches 8 bases. There are 16 residues in the CDR3. The ends lost 0 bases at V and 1 base at J; junction bases unmatched: 3. The V gene's germline CDR1 is LGHNA and CDR2 YNFKEQ. The CDR3 is CASSQDTGGGTDTQYF. In nucleotides, the CDR3 is TGTGCCAGCAGCCAAGATACGGGGGGGGGCACAGATACGCAGTATTTT.

The chain has TRBV11-2 and TRBJ1-6; no reliable D call. Per the germline V gene, CDR1 is SGHAT and CDR2 is FQNNGV. This CDR3 comprises 15 residues. With 5 bases removed from V and 6 bases from J, the gap between germline ends came to 14 bases. CDR3 bases: TGTGCCAGCAGCCTGGAACGAGGAATTAATTCACCCCTCCACTTT. This codes for CASSLERGINSPLHF.

This clone was seen a single time. The chain employs TRBV6-5 and TRBJ1-2; D is unresolved. This CDR3 contains 15 residues. From germline, CDR1 is MNHEY and CDR2 SVGAGI. Between the trimmed V and J ends, which lost 2 bases and 0 bases, there was a span of 10 bases. The CDR3 loop is CASSYAGEPNYGYTF. CDR3 nucleotides: TGTGCCAGCAGTTACGCGGGAGAGCCTAACTATGGCTACACCTTC.

The rearrangement links TRBV19 to TRBJ2-1; TRBD2 agrees at 14 bases. Germline CDR1 LNHDA, CDR2 SQIVND (reference sequence). V dropped 9 bases and J dropped 1; count of bases not matched to a gene: 5. The CDR3 sequence is 16 residues long. CDR3 DNA: TGTGCCAGCGCCGGGACTAGCGGGAGTTCCTACAATGAGCAGTTCTTC. Residues: CASAGTSGSSYNEQFF.

This chain uses TRBV30 with TRBJ2-7; 9 bases are shared with TRBD1. There are 15 residues in the CDR3. V gave up 3 bases and J gave up 6 bases; unmatched junction bases: 12. Per the germline V gene, CDR1 is GTSNPN and CDR2 is SVGIG (reference sequence). The CDR3 loop is CAWSQGQGGLSEQYF. CDR3 nucleotides: TGTGCCTGGAGCCAGGGACAGGGCGGCCTTAGCGAGCAGTACTTC.

The chain links TRBV7-2 to TRBJ2-7; TRBD1 is a possible D gene (6 bases). The CDR3 consists of 12 residues. Germline CDR1 and CDR2: SGHTA and FQGNSA. V was trimmed by 5 bases and J by 4 bases, leaving 9 bases between them. The CDR3 reads CASSGTLYEQYF. The CDR3 DNA reads as TGTGCCAGCAGCGGGACACTATACGAGCAGTACTTC. The variable domain in full, with the rest retrieved from reference TRBV7-2 and TRBJ2-7, is GAGVSQSPSNKVTEKGKDVELRCDPISGHTALYWYRQSLGQGLEFLIYFQGNSAPDKSGLPSDRFSAERTGGSVSTLTIQRTQQEDSAVYLCASSGTLYEQYFGPGTRLTVT.